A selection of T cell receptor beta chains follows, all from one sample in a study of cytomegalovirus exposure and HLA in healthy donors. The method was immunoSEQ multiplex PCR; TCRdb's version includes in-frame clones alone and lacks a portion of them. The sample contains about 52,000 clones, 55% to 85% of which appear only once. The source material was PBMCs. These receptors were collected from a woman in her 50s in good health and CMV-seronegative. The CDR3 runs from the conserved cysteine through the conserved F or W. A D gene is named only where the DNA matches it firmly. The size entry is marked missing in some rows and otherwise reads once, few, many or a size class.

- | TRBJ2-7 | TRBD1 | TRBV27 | CASSLNPGQGSEQYF | TGTGCCAGCAGTTTAAATCCGGGACAGGGGTCCGAGCAGTACTTC
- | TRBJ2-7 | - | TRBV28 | CASSFPSPYEQYF | TGTGCCAGCAGTTTCCCGAGTCCCTACGAGCAGTACTTC
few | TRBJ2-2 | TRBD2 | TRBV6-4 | CASSREAALNTGELFF | TGTGCCAGCAGCCGGGAGGCGGCTTTGAACACCGGGGAGCTGTTTTTT
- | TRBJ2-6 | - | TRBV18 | CASSPEVPSGANVLTF | TGTGCCAGCTCACCGGAGGTACCCTCTGGGGCCAACGTCCTGACTTTC
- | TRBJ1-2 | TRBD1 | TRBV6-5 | CASRTTGADGYTF | TGTGCCAGCAGAACTACAGGGGCCGATGGCTACACCTTC
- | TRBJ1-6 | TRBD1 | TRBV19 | CASSMGDRGLMALHF | TGTGCCAGTAGTATGGGAGACAGGGGATTGATGGCCCTCCACTTT
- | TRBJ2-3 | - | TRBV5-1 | CASSTGVPNIDTQYF | TGCGCCAGCAGCACGGGGGTGCCCAATATCGATACGCAGTATTTT
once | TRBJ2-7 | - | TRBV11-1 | CASSALASGEQYF | TGTGCCAGCAGCGCCCTAGCCTCCGGCGAGCAGTACTTC
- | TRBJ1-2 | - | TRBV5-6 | CASSLAGLDYGYTF | TGTGCCAGCAGCTTGGCTGGACTTGACTATGGCTACACCTTC
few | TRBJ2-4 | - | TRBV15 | CATSSGLLGLRDIQYF | TGTGCCACCAGCAGCGGACTACTCGGACTGAGGGACATTCAGTACTTC
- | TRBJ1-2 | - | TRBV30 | CAWNGENYGYTF | TGTGCCTGGAACGGTGAGAACTATGGCTACACCTTC
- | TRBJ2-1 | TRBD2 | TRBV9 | CASSLGGTGGEQFF | TGTGCCAGCAGCCTCGGGGGGACGGGAGGTGAGCAGTTCTTC
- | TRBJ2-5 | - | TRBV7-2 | CASSSQSLETQYF | TGTGCCAGCAGCTCACAGTCGTTGGAGACCCAGTACTTC
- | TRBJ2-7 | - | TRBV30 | CAWTSGSLSYEQYF | TGTGCCTGGACCAGTGGCAGTTTAAGCTACGAGCAGTACTTC
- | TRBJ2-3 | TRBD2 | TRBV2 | CASSEAGTSGDTQYF | TGTGCCAGCAGTGAAGCCGGGACTAGCGGAGATACGCAGTATTTT
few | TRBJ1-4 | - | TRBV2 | CASSDGEGRVNEKLFF | TGTGCCAGCAGTGACGGGGAGGGACGAGTTAATGAAAAACTGTTTTTT
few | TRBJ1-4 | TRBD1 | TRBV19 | CASSIRGAREKLFF | TGTGCCAGTAGTATCAGGGGGGCGAGAGAAAAACTGTTTTTT
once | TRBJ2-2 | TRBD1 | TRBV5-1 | CASSRDRGQDTGELFF | TGCGCCAGCAGTCGTGACAGGGGGCAAGACACCGGGGAGCTGTTTTTT
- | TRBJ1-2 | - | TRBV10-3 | CAIRGDGDTRGYTF | TGTGCCATCAGGGGAGACGGAGACACTAGGGGCTACACCTTC
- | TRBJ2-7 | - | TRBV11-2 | CASSRGGEQYF | TGTGCCAGCAGCCGCGGTGGGGAGCAGTACTTC
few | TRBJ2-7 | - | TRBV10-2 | CASSEAGPHYEQYF | TGCGCCAGCAGTGAGGCGGGCCCCCACTACGAGCAGTACTTC
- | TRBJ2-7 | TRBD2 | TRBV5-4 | CASSLGGLAGVSEQYF | TGTGCCAGCAGCTTGGGGGGACTAGCGGGAGTAAGCGAGCAGTACTTC
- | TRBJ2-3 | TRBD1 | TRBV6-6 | CASSYLPGGGGDTQYF | TGTGCCAGCAGTTACCTCCCAGGGGGCGGAGGAGATACGCAGTATTTT
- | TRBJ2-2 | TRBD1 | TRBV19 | CASSLLSTGRSGELFF | TGTGCCAGTAGTCTCCTTTCGACAGGGCGATCCGGGGAGCTGTTTTTT
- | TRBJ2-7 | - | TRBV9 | CASSVGGDSYEQYF | TGTGCCAGCAGCGTAGGGGGGGACTCCTACGAGCAGTACTTC
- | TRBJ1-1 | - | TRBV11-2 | CASQQGQNTEAFF | TGTGCCAGTCAGCAGGGGCAGAACACTGAAGCTTTCTTT
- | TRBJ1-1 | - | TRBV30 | CAWSRVNGIGEAFF | TGTGCCTGGAGTCGGGTGAATGGAATTGGTGAAGCTTTCTTT
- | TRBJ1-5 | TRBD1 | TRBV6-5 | CASSGQGVDQPQHF | TGTGCCAGCAGTGGACAGGGGGTAGATCAGCCCCAGCATTTT
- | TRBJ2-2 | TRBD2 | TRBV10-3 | CAIRAGAGELFF | TGTGCCATCAGGGCGGGGGCCGGGGAGCTGTTTTTT
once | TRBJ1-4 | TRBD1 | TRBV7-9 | CASSLPRQGANEKLFF | TGTGCCAGCAGCTTACCCCGACAGGGGGCGAATGAAAAACTGTTTTTT
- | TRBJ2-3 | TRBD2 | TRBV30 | CAWSSGGLTDTQYF | TGTGCCTGGAGTAGCGGGGGGCTCACAGATACGCAGTATTTT
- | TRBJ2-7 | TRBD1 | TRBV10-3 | CATGTGADEQYF | TGTGCCACCGGGACAGGGGCGGACGAGCAGTACTTC
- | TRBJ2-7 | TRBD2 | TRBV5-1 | CASSSGGGSYEQYF | TGCGCCAGCAGCTCGGGGGGTGGATCCTACGAGCAGTACTTC
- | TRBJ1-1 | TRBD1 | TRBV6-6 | CASSPPGQGAREAFF | TGTGCCAGCAGTCCGCCGGGACAGGGGGCACGTGAAGCTTTCTTT
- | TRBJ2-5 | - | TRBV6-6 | CASSPGLETQYF | TGTGCCAGCAGTCCCGGACTGGAGACCCAGTACTTC
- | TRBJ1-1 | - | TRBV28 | CASTGRGITEAFF | TGTGCCAGCACCGGGAGAGGGATCACCGAAGCTTTCTTT
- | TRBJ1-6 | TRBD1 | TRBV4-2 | CASSQDRNRGDSPLHF | TGTGCCAGCAGCCAAGATAGAAACAGGGGGGATTCACCCCTCCACTTT
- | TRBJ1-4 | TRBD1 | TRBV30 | CAYNRGTNEKLFF | TGTGCCTACAACAGGGGAACTAATGAAAAACTGTTTTTT
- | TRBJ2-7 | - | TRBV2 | CASSEVQGFNEQYF | TGTGCCAGCAGTGAAGTTCAGGGTTTCAACGAGCAGTACTTC
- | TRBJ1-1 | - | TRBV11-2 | CASSLGFGNLNTEAFF | TGTGCCAGCAGCTTAGGGTTTGGCAATTTGAACACTGAAGCTTTCTTT
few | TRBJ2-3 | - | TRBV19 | CASSMGLRTDTQYF | TGTGCCAGTAGTATGGGACTTCGCACAGATACGCAGTATTTT
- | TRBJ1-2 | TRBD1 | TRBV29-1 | CSVDRGPYGYTF | TGCAGCGTTGACAGGGGGCCTTATGGCTACACCTTC
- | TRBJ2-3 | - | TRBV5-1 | CASSAGGAYGADTQYF | TGCGCCAGCAGCGCCGGCGGGGCATACGGGGCAGATACGCAGTATTTT
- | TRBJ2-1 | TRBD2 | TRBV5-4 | CASSRGGQGEQFF | TGTGCCAGCTCTCGGGGGGGCCAGGGTGAGCAGTTCTTC
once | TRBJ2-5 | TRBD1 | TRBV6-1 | CASSEVWDSSLYF | TGTGCCAGCAGTGAAGTATGGGACAGCAGCCTGTACTTC
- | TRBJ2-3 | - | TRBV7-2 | CASSPGGGGLDTQYF | TGTGCCAGCAGCCCGGGGGGCGGGGGACTCGATACGCAGTATTTT